One and the same sample provided the 10 T cell receptor beta chains below, sequenced in a study of metastatic and nonmetastatic thyroid tumors. TCRdb redid the clone calls on the PCR reads using MiXCR. The sample records about 37,000 clones, approximately 15% being singletons. Ahead of thyroid surgery, no patient had received treatment of any kind. The specimen sequenced was blood. The receptor set was obtained from a female donor with papillary thyroid cancer or a benign thyroid nodule (not recorded which). Some clones in this sample may be carry-over from other donors' samples.

This clone was found many times. The same CDR3 arises from other DNA sequences in this sample as well. CDR3 amino acids: CASSQGMDGEQFF. The CDR3 DNA reads TGTGCCAGCAGCCAAGGAATGGATGGTGAGCAGTTCTTC. The rearrangement links TRBV4-2 to TRBJ2-1; D is uncertain. Trimming removed 1 base from V and 9 bases from J, with 10 bases in between. There are 13 residues in the CDR3. In germline, CDR1 is LGHNA, CDR2 YNFKEQ.

This clone was found many times. CDR3 protein: CASSTPGTGGLAWPYNEQFF. The CDR3 DNA follows: TGTGCCAGCAGTACTCCCGGCACAGGGGGACTAGCGTGGCCCTACAATGAGCAGTTCTTC. This chain joins TRBV6-5 and TRBJ2-1, with 10 bases fitting TRBD2. Unmatched junction bases numbered 18, after V lost 5 bases and J lost 2 bases. The CDR3 extends over 20 amino acids. The germline V gene has CDR1 MNHEY and CDR2 SVGAGI.

This clone was detected ten times or more. V gene TRBV7-3 combines with J gene TRBJ1-3; TRBD1 is a possible D gene (5 bases). CDR1 SGHTA and CDR2 FQGTGA come from the germline V gene. The CDR3 sequence is 15 residues long. Trimming left V 5 bases short and J 2 bases short, with 13 bases between. CDR3 nucleotides: TGTGCCAGCAGCAAGACAGTTAGCGCTGGAAACACCATATATTTT. This translates into CASSKTVSAGNTIYF.

This clone was observed at least ten times. This sequence joins TRBV28 and TRBJ2-1; TRBD2 matches at 7 bases. J lost 7 bases, V lost 11 bases, and 17 bases had no gene match. This CDR3 comprises 15 residues. The germline V gene has CDR1 MDHEN and CDR2 SYDVKM. CDR3: CAGGVGARGVNEQFF. The CDR3 DNA reads as TGTGCCGGGGGGGTTGGGGCGCGAGGGGTAAATGAGCAGTTCTTC.

Ten or more counts support this clone. The chain uses TRBV20-1 and TRBJ1-2, with D possibly matching TRBD1 (5 bases). The CDR3 runs to 15 residues. CDR1 is DFQATT and CDR2 is SNEGSKA in the germline V gene (reference sequence). V dropped 0 bases and J dropped 6 bases, with 17 bases sitting between them. The CDR3 sequence is CSARDTGFPRNGYTF. The CDR3 DNA reads TGCAGTGCTAGAGATACAGGCTTCCCGAGGAATGGCTACACCTTC.

The sample holds many counts of this clone. The rearrangement joins TRBV4-2 to TRBJ1-6, with TRBD1 matching over 7 bases. CDR3 length: 16 residues. J lost 3 bases, V lost 4 bases, and 6 bases had no gene match. Germline V gene data show CDR1 as LGHNA and CDR2 as YNFKEQ. As DNA, the CDR3 is TGTGCCAGCAGCCGGGATCAGGGGGGCTATAATTCACCCCTCCACTTT. Encoded protein: CASSRDQGGYNSPLHF.

This clone came up many times. The V gene is TRBV28, the J gene TRBJ2-7; D gene unclear. Trimming stripped 5 bases from V and 5 bases from J, with 10 bases between. The CDR3 is 12 residues long. Germline CDR1 reads MDHEN; CDR2 reads SYDVKM. The CDR3 reads CASSPSSNEQYF. CDR3 bases: TGTGCCAGCAGTCCGAGTTCAAACGAGCAGTACTTC.

This clone was seen only a few times. The genes are TRBV6-1 and TRBJ1-1; D gene unclear. The CDR3 is made up of 14 amino acids. Germline-derived CDR1 and CDR2 are MNHNS and SASEGT. Trimming took 1 base from V and 5 from J, leaving 11 bases between them. DNA for the CDR3: TGTGCCAGCAGTGAAGTGGCCAGCAGAACTGAAGCTTTCTTT. Residues: CASSEVASRTEAFF.

This clone was counted many times. The V and J genes are TRBV7-9 and TRBJ2-3, with a weak D call TRBD1 (5 bases). V lost 10 bases and J lost 7, with 15 bases in between. CDR1 and CDR2 from the germline V gene are SEHNR and FQNEAQ (reference sequence). The CDR3 is 12 residues long. The CDR3: CATGDSLNTQYF. The CDR3 region has the DNA TGTGCCACCGGAGACAGCCTCAATACGCAGTATTTT.

The V call is TRBV7-6, the J call TRBJ2-7; either TRBD1 or TRBD2 may supply D (5 bases each). V was trimmed by 5 bases and J by 6 bases, leaving 17 bases between them. The CDR3 has 14 amino acids. Looked up from germline, CDR1 is SGHVS and CDR2 is FNYEAQ. CDR3 sequence (DNA): TGTGCCAGCAGCCTAGGGACCGCATCGACCGAGCAGTACTTC. Protein product: CASSLGTASTEQYF. The full variable domain, in which reference TRBV7-6 and TRBJ2-7 provide the parts outside the CDR3, is GAGVSQSPRYKVTKRGQDVALRCDPISGHVSLYWYRQALGQGPEFLTYFNYEAQQDKSGLPNDRFSAERPEGSISTLTIQRTEQRDSAMYRCASSLGTASTEQYFGPGTRLTVT.